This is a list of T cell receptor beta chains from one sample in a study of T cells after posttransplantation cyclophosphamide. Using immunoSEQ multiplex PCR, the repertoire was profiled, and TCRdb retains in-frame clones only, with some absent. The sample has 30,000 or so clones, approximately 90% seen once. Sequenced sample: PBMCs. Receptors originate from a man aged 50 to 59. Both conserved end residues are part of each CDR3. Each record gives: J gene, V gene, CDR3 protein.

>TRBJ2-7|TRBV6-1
CASSSVPYEQYF
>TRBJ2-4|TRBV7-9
CASSLEGRREYF
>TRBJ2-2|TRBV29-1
CSVGGGKVASTGELFF
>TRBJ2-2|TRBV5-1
CVSIGGYHTGELFF
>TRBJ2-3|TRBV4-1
CASSQGLAGGRRSDTQYF
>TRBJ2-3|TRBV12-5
CASGWTGTSDTQYF
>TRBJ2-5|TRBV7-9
CASSGGGLAGVETQYF
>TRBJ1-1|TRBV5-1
CASSWENEAFF
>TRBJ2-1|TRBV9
CASSVLGGAPGEQFF
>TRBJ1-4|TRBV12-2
CASRLVGGWGNEKLFF
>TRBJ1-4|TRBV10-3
CAISPGQFNEKLFF
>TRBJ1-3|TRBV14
CASSRQTGSGNTIYF
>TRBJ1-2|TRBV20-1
CSAWTGIGYTF
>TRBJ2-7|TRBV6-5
CASSDRWSSDEQYF
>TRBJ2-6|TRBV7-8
CASSSLTGSGANVLTF
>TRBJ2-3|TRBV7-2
CASSLVVSIDTQYF
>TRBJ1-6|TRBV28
CASSWTGGDSPLHF
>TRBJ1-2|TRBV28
CASSFPGGRNYGYTF
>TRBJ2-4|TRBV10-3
CAISETLAGGPGIQYF
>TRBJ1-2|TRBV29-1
CSTVQGVSGGYTF
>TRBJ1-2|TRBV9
CASSPDAQGFNYGYTF
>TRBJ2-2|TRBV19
CASSIQGATGELFF
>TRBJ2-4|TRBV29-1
CSVTGTSGTIQYF
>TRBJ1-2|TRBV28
CASSPLYGYTF
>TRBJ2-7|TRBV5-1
CASSFTSGPPNYGQYF
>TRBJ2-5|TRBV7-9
CASSTGLALETQYF
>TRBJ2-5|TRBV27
CASTSPTWGPGGETQYF
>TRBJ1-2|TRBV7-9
CASSIGGHGLDGYTF
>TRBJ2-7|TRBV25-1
CASSDHTGTRGYF
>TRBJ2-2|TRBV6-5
CASSYAGPNTGELFF
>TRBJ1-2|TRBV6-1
CASSSSGTAYYGYTF
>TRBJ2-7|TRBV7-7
CASSLAGGPGHEQYF
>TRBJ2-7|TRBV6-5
CASSSGGSYYEQYF
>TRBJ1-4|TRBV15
CATSRVQGQRNEKLFF
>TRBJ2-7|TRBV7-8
CASSPYRGPSYEQYF
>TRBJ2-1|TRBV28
CASSFIGLSGSNEQFF
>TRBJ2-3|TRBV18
CASSPATSGTDTQYF
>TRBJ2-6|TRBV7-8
CASSLARAGSYSGANVLTF
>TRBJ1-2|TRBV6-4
CASTAYGGSGDGYTF
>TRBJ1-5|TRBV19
CASTTLGRGGGTRSNQPQHF
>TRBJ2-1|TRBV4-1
CASSQVVAGVGNEQFF
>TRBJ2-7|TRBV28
CASNKEAYEQYF
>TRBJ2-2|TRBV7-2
CASSLIVSGELFF
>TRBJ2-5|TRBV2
CASRRRDSTEETQYF
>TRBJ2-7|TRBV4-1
CASSQGSLGLSPLEQYF
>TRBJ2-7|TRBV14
CASSQWASGRLSSYEQYF
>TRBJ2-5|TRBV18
CASSPPSGQETQYF
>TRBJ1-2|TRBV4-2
CASSQDRPTGGYGYTF
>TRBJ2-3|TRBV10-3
CAISTLTGEDTQYF
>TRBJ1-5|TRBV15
CATSRDDGRVYGNQPQHF
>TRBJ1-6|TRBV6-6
CASSPKREYSPLHF
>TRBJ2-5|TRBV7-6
CASSPGQLETQYF
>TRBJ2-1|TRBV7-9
CASSLGQRGRSYNEQFF
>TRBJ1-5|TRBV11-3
CASSLVSGGSQPQHF
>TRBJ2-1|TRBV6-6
CASSYAPPGQGGEQFF
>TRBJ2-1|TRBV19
CASSNLLAGGLYNEQFF
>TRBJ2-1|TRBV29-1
CSVDGQYNEQFF